The rows below give T cell receptor beta chains drawn from one sample of a study of shared clonotypes between healthy human individuals. Here immunoSEQ multiplex PCR was the method, and the copy in TCRdb shows in-frame clones only, minus some. The data show some 600,000 clones, approximately 96% seen once. The specimen sequenced was naive CD8+ T cells sorted from blood. These receptors came from a woman aged 25 to 39 in good health. CDR3s include the opening cysteine and the closing phenylalanine or tryptophan. D genes are given only for firm matches. Some rows have no size entry. The others give once, few or many, or a class for an expanded clone.

V	D	size	J	CDR3	DNA
TRBV13	NA	NA	TRBJ2-5	CASSETPGTNGETQYF	TGTGCCAGCAGCGAAACCCCCGGGACGAACGGAGAGACCCAGTACTTC
TRBV6-1	NA	NA	TRBJ2-1	CASSEAVWGGGYNEQFF	TGTGCCAGCAGTGAAGCCGTATGGGGCGGTGGCTACAATGAGCAGTTCTTC
TRBV6-5	NA	NA	TRBJ2-3	CASSYSDTQYF	TGTGCCAGCAGTTATTCAGATACGCAGTATTTT
TRBV4-1	NA	NA	TRBJ2-5	CASSQAPWGEGEQETQYF	TGCGCCAGCAGCCAGGCTCCGTGGGGGGAAGGGGAACAAGAGACCCAGTACTTC
TRBV19	NA	once	TRBJ2-7	CASSAQGGRSYEQYF	TGTGCCAGTAGTGCCCAGGGGGGCCGGTCCTACGAGCAGTACTTC
TRBV28	TRBD2	NA	TRBJ2-5	CASSFWGEGRETQYF	TGTGCCAGCAGTTTCTGGGGGGAGGGGCGAGAGACCCAGTACTTC
TRBV28	NA	NA	TRBJ2-7	CASSFGPPYEQYF	TGTGCCAGCAGTTTTGGGCCCCCCTACGAGCAGTACTTC
TRBV10-2	TRBD1	NA	TRBJ1-2	CASGWGQGANYGYTF	TGCGCCAGCGGTTGGGGACAGGGGGCTAACTATGGCTACACCTTC
TRBV27	TRBD1	NA	TRBJ2-1	CASSLRGQGEQFF	TGTGCCAGCAGTTTACGTGGACAGGGTGAGCAGTTCTTC
TRBV10-3	NA	once	TRBJ1-1	CAISEGRGLTEAFF	TGTGCCATCAGTGAGGGGAGGGGTCTTACTGAAGCTTTCTTT
TRBV7-9	NA	NA	TRBJ2-7	CASSSTSYEQYF	TGTGCCAGCAGTTCGACCTCCTACGAGCAGTACTTC
TRBV6-5	NA	NA	TRBJ2-7	CASSDLKFYEQYF	TGTGCCAGCAGTGATCTGAAGTTCTACGAGCAGTACTTC
TRBV27	TRBD2	NA	TRBJ2-2	CASSFGAGGRTGELFF	TGTGCCAGCAGTTTTGGAGCGGGAGGTCGAACCGGGGAGCTGTTTTTT
TRBV7-9	NA	NA	TRBJ2-5	CASSLVGSQETQYF	TGTGCCAGCAGCCTTGTGGGGAGTCAAGAGACCCAGTACTTC
TRBV19	NA	NA	TRBJ2-3	CASTEGSFTDTQYF	TGTGCCAGCACTGAGGGGTCTTTCACAGATACGCAGTATTTT
TRBV5-1	NA	once	TRBJ1-4	CASSLAAGLDEKLFF	TGCGCCAGCAGCTTGGCAGCAGGTCTGGATGAAAAACTGTTTTTT
TRBV7-8	NA	NA	TRBJ2-7	CASSLWGYEQYF	TGTGCCAGCAGCTTATGGGGATACGAGCAGTACTTC
TRBV29-1	NA	once	TRBJ1-2	CSVWGQGPNYGYTF	TGCAGCGTTTGGGGGCAGGGACCTAACTATGGCTACACCTTC
TRBV7-9	NA	NA	TRBJ1-4	CASSKTGRMGEKLFF	TGTGCCAGCAGCAAAACAGGGCGGATGGGGGAAAAACTGTTTTTT
TRBV27	NA	NA	TRBJ2-7	CASSLGADVHEQYF	TGTGCCAGCAGTTTAGGGGCCGATGTCCACGAGCAGTACTTC
TRBV10-2	NA	NA	TRBJ2-2	CASGVETGNTGELFF	TGCGCCAGCGGAGTCGAAACCGGGAACACCGGGGAGCTGTTTTTT
TRBV15	NA	NA	TRBJ1-1	CATSRDAGENTEAFF	TGTGCCACCAGCAGAGACGCAGGAGAGAACACTGAAGCTTTCTTT
TRBV6-5	TRBD1	NA	TRBJ2-1	CASSYRDRGTLEQFF	TGTGCCAGCAGTTACCGGGACAGGGGGACCCTCGAGCAGTTCTTC
TRBV6-5	NA	few	TRBJ2-7	CASGYEQYF	TGTGCCAGCGGCTACGAGCAGTACTTC
TRBV2	TRBD2	once	TRBJ2-7	CASSEAREGRLYEQYF	TGTGCCAGCAGTGAAGCGCGGGAGGGCCGTTTATACGAGCAGTACTTC
TRBV19	TRBD2	NA	TRBJ2-1	CASSISGREFNNEQFF	TGTGCCAGTAGTATATCGGGGCGGGAGTTCAACAATGAGCAGTTCTTC
TRBV28	TRBD1	NA	TRBJ1-5	CASSYRGQGSDQPQHF	TGTGCCAGCAGTTATCGGGGACAGGGGTCGGATCAGCCCCAGCATTTT
TRBV5-1	TRBD2	NA	TRBJ2-7	CASSLGTSGSYEQYF	TGCGCCAGCAGCTTGGGAACTAGCGGCTCCTACGAGCAGTACTTC
TRBV10-3	NA	NA	TRBJ2-3	CAISESGIPTDTQYF	TGTGCCATCAGTGAGTCTGGAATTCCCACAGATACGCAGTATTTT
TRBV18	NA	NA	TRBJ1-1	CASSSRDRSLNTEAFF	TGTGCCAGCTCTTCCCGGGACCGGAGCTTGAACACTGAAGCTTTCTTT
TRBV9	NA	NA	TRBJ2-7	CASSVGAGAYEQYF	TGTGCCAGCAGCGTGGGGGCGGGGGCCTACGAGCAGTACTTC
TRBV10-3	TRBD1	NA	TRBJ1-5	CAISDEQGGQPQHF	TGTGCCATCAGTGACGAACAGGGGGGACAGCCCCAGCATTTT
TRBV5-6	NA	NA	TRBJ2-7	CASSSTGWQYYEQYF	TGTGCCAGCAGCTCGACTGGCTGGCAGTACTACGAGCAGTACTTC
TRBV25-1	NA	NA	TRBJ2-1	CASSEYLGHAYNEQFF	TGTGCCAGCAGTGAATATCTGGGACACGCATACAATGAGCAGTTCTTC
TRBV9	NA	NA	TRBJ2-1	CASSVTTSSYNEQFF	TGTGCCAGCAGCGTTACTACGAGCTCCTACAATGAGCAGTTCTTC
TRBV15	TRBD1	NA	TRBJ1-3	CATSYGTGLNSGNTIYF	TGTGCCACCAGCTACGGGACAGGCCTAAACTCTGGAAACACCATATATTTT
TRBV6-5	NA	once	TRBJ2-5	CASTLRGTPRETQYF	TGTGCCAGCACCCTACGGGGGACACCTAGGGAGACCCAGTACTTC
TRBV10-2	NA	NA	TRBJ2-7	CASSESWAYEQYF	TGCGCCAGCAGTGAGTCTTGGGCCTACGAGCAGTACTTC
TRBV29-1	TRBD2	NA	TRBJ2-1	CSAHLAATYNEQFF	TGCAGCGCCCATCTAGCGGCGACCTACAATGAGCAGTTCTTC
TRBV12-5	NA	NA	TRBJ1-1	CASGPRVGDRTEAFF	TGTGCTAGTGGCCCCCGGGTAGGGGATCGTACTGAAGCTTTCTTT
TRBV30	NA	once	TRBJ1-1	CAWKVREGWNTEAFF	TGTGCCTGGAAGGTCAGGGAGGGGTGGAACACTGAAGCTTTCTTT
TRBV28	TRBD1	NA	TRBJ2-3	CASSFEDRSTDTQYF	TGTGCCAGCAGTTTCGAGGACAGGAGCACAGATACGCAGTATTTT
TRBV28	NA	NA	TRBJ1-1	CASIRGGEAFF	TGTGCCAGCATTAGGGGCGGGGAGGCTTTCTTT
TRBV13	NA	NA	TRBJ1-3	CASSSRDTRIDTIYF	TGTGCCAGCAGCTCACGGGACACCCGGATAGACACCATATATTTT
TRBV28	TRBD1	NA	TRBJ1-5	CASSVPGQIVYSNQPQHF	TGTGCCAGCAGTGTGCCGGGACAGATTGTCTATAGCAATCAGCCCCAGCATTTT
TRBV11-2	NA	NA	TRBJ2-7	CATSSGSYEQYF	TGTGCAACTTCGAGCGGCTCCTACGAGCAGTACTTC
TRBV7-7	NA	NA	TRBJ2-1	CASSLSLASYNEQFF	TGTGCCAGCAGCTTGAGCCTAGCGTCCTACAATGAGCAGTTCTTC
TRBV5-1	NA	NA	TRBJ2-2	CASRVSEYTGELFF	TGCGCCAGCAGGGTTAGCGAGTACACCGGGGAGCTGTTTTTT
TRBV6-4	NA	NA	TRBJ2-5	CASSALLNGRKSECETQYF	TGTGCCAGCAGTGCCCTCCTTAACGGGAGAAAGTCGGAGTGCGAGACCCAGTACTTC
TRBV7-9	NA	NA	TRBJ1-2	CASSLEGPRVGYTF	TGTGCCAGCAGCTTAGAGGGTCCCCGGGTGGGCTACACCTTC
TRBV19	NA	NA	TRBJ1-5	CASSMTAYSNQPQHF	TGTGCCAGTAGTATGACGGCTTATAGCAATCAGCCCCAGCATTTT
TRBV28	NA	NA	TRBJ2-3	CASSFSSITTDTQYF	TGTGCCAGCAGTTTTTCTAGCATCACCACAGATACGCAGTATTTT
TRBV11-2	NA	NA	TRBJ2-3	CASSLSSESTDTQYF	TGTGCCAGCAGCTTATCTAGCGAGAGCACAGATACGCAGTATTTT
TRBV5-1	TRBD2	NA	TRBJ2-1	CASSHWTSGRRSYNEQFF	TGCGCCAGCAGCCATTGGACTAGCGGGAGACGCTCCTACAATGAGCAGTTCTTC
TRBV5-6	TRBD1	NA	TRBJ2-7	CASSFIFAGQVTYEQYF	TGTGCCAGCAGCTTTATTTTCGCGGGACAGGTAACCTACGAGCAGTACTTC
TRBV5-1	TRBD2	NA	TRBJ2-7	CASSLESERTGTSIYEQYF	TGCGCCAGCAGCTTGGAGTCGGAGCGTACCGGGACTAGCATCTACGAGCAGTACTTC
TRBV7-2	TRBD1	NA	TRBJ2-7	CAGGTGNPYEQYF	TGTGCCGGGGGGACAGGGAATCCCTACGAGCAGTACTTC
TRBV28	NA	NA	TRBJ2-7	CASRYRATYEQYF	TGTGCCAGCCGGTACAGGGCCACCTACGAGCAGTACTTC
TRBV28	NA	NA	TRBJ1-1	CASTSRANTEAFF	TGTGCCAGCACCAGCAGGGCGAACACTGAAGCTTTCTTT
TRBV7-9	TRBD1	few	TRBJ1-2	CASSLDRGGYTF	TGTGCCAGCAGCTTAGACAGGGGTGGCTACACCTTC